These 10 T cell receptor beta chains came from one sample sequenced in a study of T cell repertoires in cytomegalovirus infection. TCRdb fed the reads into MiXCR, producing one record per CDR3 protein. The sample contains about 230,000 distinct CDR3 sequences, approximately 22% of which appear only once. The sequenced material came from CD8+ T cells from PBMCs. Receptors originate from a human donor in good health (CMV status not recorded). Some clones in this sample may be carry-over from other donors' samples.

V usage is TRBV7-9 and J usage is TRBJ1-6, with D perhaps matching TRBD1 (5 bases). Germline V gives CDR1 SEHNR, CDR2 FQNEAQ (reference sequence). V was pared by 0 bases and J by 10 bases, with 13 bases between. This CDR3 is built from 15 residues. The CDR3 protein is CASSLAEGAGSPLHF. The CDR3 DNA reads as TGTGCCAGCAGCTTAGCGGAAGGGGCAGGATCACCCCTCCACTTT.

V is TRBV20-1 and J is TRBJ1-6; no clear D gene. With 0 bases removed from V and 7 bases from J, the gap between germline ends came to 19 bases. The CDR3 runs to 17 residues. Germline lookup yields CDR1 DFQATT and CDR2 SNEGSKA (reference sequence). CDR3 coding DNA: TGCAGTGCTAGAGATATAAATCGGGGAATCGGAAATTCACCCCTCCACTTT. Translation gives CSARDINRGIGNSPLHF.

The table lists this clonotype with many counts. This sequence joins TRBV25-1 and TRBJ2-2; D is unresolved. Germline V gene sequence: CDR1 MGHDK, CDR2 SYGVNS. The CDR3 runs 13 residues. V was trimmed by 3 bases and J by 1 base, leaving 3 bases between them. As DNA, the CDR3 is TGTGCCAGCAGTGAGTGGAACACCGGGGAGCTGTTTTTT. This translates into CASSEWNTGELFF.

The chain is built from TRBV10-3 and TRBJ2-6; D is perhaps TRBD2 (5 bases). Trimming removed 4 bases at V and 1 base at J, with 8 bases between. The CDR3 extends over 15 amino acids. Germline V gives CDR1 ENHRY, CDR2 SYGVKD. The CDR3 DNA sequence: TGTGCCATCAGTGGGGGAGATTCTGGGGCCAACGTCCTGACTTTC. Its protein product is CAISGGDSGANVLTF.

The chain uses TRBV4-1 and TRBJ1-1; D possibly corresponds to TRBD1 (6 bases). V lost 3 bases, J lost 3 bases, and 11 bases lay in between. Germline CDR1 and CDR2: MGHRA and YSYEKL. CDR3 size: 14 residues. CDR3: CASSHRGGDTEAFF. Written as DNA, the CDR3 is TGCGCCAGCAGCCATAGGGGGGGAGACACTGAAGCTTTCTTT.

The chain is built from TRBV9 and TRBJ2-7; 9 bases are a match to TRBD1. V dropped 0 bases and J dropped 2; count of bases not matched to a gene: 0. CDR1 and CDR2 (germline): SGDLS, YYNGEE. The CDR3 consists of 14 residues. CDR3 bases: TGTGCCAGCAGCGTAGGGACAGGGGCCTACGAGCAGTACTTC. Its protein product is CASSVGTGAYEQYF.

This clonotype was seen at least ten times. The DNA for the CDR3 is TGTGCCAGCAGTCTCCCAGGAGCGGGGGACCGCCGGAATGAGCAGTTCTTC. Its translation is CASSLPGAGDRRNEQFF. The rearrangement uses TRBV2 and TRBJ2-1; 8 bases map to TRBD2. In germline, CDR1 is SNHLY, CDR2 FYNNEI. The V gene end was trimmed by 5 bases and the J gene end by 7 bases; junction bases not matched to a gene: 16. The length of the CDR3 is 17 residues.

This clonotype was picked up many times. V gene TRBV7-8 combines with J gene TRBJ2-1, with D uncertain. V lost 2 bases, J lost 6 bases, and 5 bases lay in between. CDR3 length: 12 residues. Germline V gene data show CDR1 as SGHVS and CDR2 as FQNEAQ. CDR3 residues: CASSLRINEQFF. The CDR3 nucleotides are TGTGCCAGCAGCTTAAGAATCAATGAGCAGTTCTTC.

This clonotype has a handful of counts. The chain employs TRBV28 and TRBJ2-6; D remains ambiguous. Deletions cut 6 bases from V and 0 bases from J, with 9 bases between. Germline V gene sequence: CDR1 MDHEN, CDR2 SYDVKM. This CDR3 has 15 amino acids. The CDR3 nucleotides read TGTGCCAGCAGCCCTACATACTCTGGGGCCAACGTCCTGACTTTC. Translating it yields CASSPTYSGANVLTF.

This chain connects TRBV19 to TRBJ2-3; 7 positions match TRBD2. Per the germline V gene, CDR1 is LNHDA and CDR2 is SQIVND (reference sequence). CDR3 length equals 14 residues. V shed 3 bases and J 7 bases; nucleotides not matched to a gene: 7. The CDR3 DNA sequence: TGTGCCAGTAGTATCGGACTAGGGGAGCATACGCAGTATTTT. Translating it yields CASSIGLGEHTQYF.